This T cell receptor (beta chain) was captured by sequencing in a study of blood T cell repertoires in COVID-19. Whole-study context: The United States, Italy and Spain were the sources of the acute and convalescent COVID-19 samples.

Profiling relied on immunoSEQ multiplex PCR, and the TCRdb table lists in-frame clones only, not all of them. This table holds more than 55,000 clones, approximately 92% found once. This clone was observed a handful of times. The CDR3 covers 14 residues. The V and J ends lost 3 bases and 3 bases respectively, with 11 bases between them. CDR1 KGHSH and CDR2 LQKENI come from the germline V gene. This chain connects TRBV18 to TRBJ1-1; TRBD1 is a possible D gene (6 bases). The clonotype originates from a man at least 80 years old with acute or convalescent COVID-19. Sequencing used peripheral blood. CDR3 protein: CASSPGGAHTEAFF. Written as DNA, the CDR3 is TGTGCCAGCTCACCTGGGGGCGCACACACTGAAGCTTTCTTT.